This T cell receptor beta chain was profiled in a study of cytomegalovirus exposure and HLA in healthy donors. Whole-study results and caveats: TRBV6-2, TRBV6-3 and some other V segments were excluded as indistinguishable. Later, an analysis showed that TCR beta chains associated with HLA were more clonally expanded than others that were equally common. In vitro work confirmed that a few CMV-associated chains recognize CMV antigens.

All the people who gave samples were healthy bone marrow donors. CDR1 and CDR2 from the germline V gene are KGHSH and LQKENI. The CDR3 totals 12 residues. Researchers ran the PCR with 60 Vbeta and 13 Jbeta primers. Data came from immunoSEQ multiplex PCR; TCRdb stores just in-frame clones and leaves some out. This sample has approximately 97,000 clones, with 81% found just once. To note about this clone: Its antigen is unidentified. One end of the junction fails to match germline, which may point to a read error.

The sequence derives from a man aged 40-50 years in good health and CMV-seropositive. The specimen was PBMCs. The chain has TRBV18 and TRBJ2-5; possible D gene TRBD2, 5 bases. This CDR3 is CASSILAESQYF. For the CDR3, the DNA is TGTGCCAGCTCAATCCTAGCAGAGTCCCAGTACTTC.